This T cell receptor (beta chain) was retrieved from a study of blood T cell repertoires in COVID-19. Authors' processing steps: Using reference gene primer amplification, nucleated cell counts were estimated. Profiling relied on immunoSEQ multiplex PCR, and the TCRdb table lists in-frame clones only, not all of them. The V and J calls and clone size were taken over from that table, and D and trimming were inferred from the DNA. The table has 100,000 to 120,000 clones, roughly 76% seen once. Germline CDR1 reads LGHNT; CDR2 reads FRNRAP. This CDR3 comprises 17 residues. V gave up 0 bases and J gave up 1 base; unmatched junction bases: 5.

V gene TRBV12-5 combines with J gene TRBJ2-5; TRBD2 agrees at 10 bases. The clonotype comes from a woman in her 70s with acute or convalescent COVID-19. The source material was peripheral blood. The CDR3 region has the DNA TGTGCTAGTGGTTTGGTACGGGCTAGCGGGGGCCAAGAGACCCAGTACTTC. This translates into CASGLVRASGGQETQYF.